These 20 T cell receptor beta chains came from one sample sequenced in a study of neurological immune-mediated disorders. Each CDR3 protein gets one entry after TCRdb re-called the 5' RACE reads with MiXCR. The sample yields roughly 3,900 distinct CDR3 sequences, over 25% seen once. Sequencing was carried out using CD8+ T cells from blood. The receptor set was obtained from a man between 50 and 59 years old with HTLV-1-associated myelopathy (HAM/TSP).

The chain carries TRBV29-1 and TRBJ1-5; TRBD1 matches at 11 bases. The CDR3 extends over 13 amino acids. CDR1 is SQVTM and CDR2 is ANQGSEA in the germline V gene. V dropped 4 bases and J dropped 6; count of bases not matched to a gene: 2. The CDR3 sequence: CSVGDRGAQPQHF. CDR3 in DNA: TGCAGCGTTGGGGACAGGGGGGCTCAGCCCCAGCATTTT.

This clonotype has ten or more counts. The rearrangement links TRBV11-2 to TRBJ1-1; D is unresolved. This CDR3 is 16 amino acids long. V was trimmed by 0 bases and J by 2 bases, leaving 13 bases between them. Germline CDR1 reads SGHAT; CDR2 reads FQNNGV. The CDR3 region is CASSLDPAGVNTEAFF. CDR3 sequence (DNA): TGTGCCAGCAGCTTAGATCCGGCAGGAGTAAACACTGAAGCTTTCTTT.

The sample holds many counts of this clonotype. V and J are TRBV20-1 and TRBJ2-2; D gene unclear. V gave up 0 bases and J gave up 7 bases, with 12 bases separating them. CDR1 DFQATT and CDR2 SNEGSKA come from the germline V gene (reference sequence). The CDR3 spans 14 residues. The CDR3 loop is CSARDILDDGELFF. In nucleotides, the CDR3 is TGCAGTGCTAGAGATATATTAGACGACGGGGAGCTGTTTTTT.

The table lists this clonotype with many counts. The chain combines TRBV20-1 with TRBJ1-6; D not resolved. The V gene's germline CDR1 is DFQATT and CDR2 SNEGSKA (reference sequence). V was clipped by 3 bases and J by 5 bases, with 14 bases between them. The CDR3 has 15 residues. DNA of the CDR3: TGCAGTGCTAGTGTAACGGCGGCAGATAATTCACCCCTCCACTTT. Encoded protein: CSASVTAADNSPLHF.

In this sample, this clonotype turned up many times. J is TRBJ2-2 and V is TRBV5-6, with D hard to call. The CDR3 consists of 16 residues. V shed 5 bases and J shed 3 bases, with 17 bases lying between them. Germline V gene data show CDR1 as SGHDT and CDR2 as YYEEEE. CDR3 residues: CASSWASMDYTGELFF. The CDR3 DNA follows: TGTGCCAGCAGTTGGGCGTCAATGGATTACACCGGGGAGCTGTTTTTT.

This chain connects TRBV27 to TRBJ2-3; either TRBD1 or TRBD2 may supply D (6 bases each). V was cut by 1 base and J by 3 bases, with 14 bases left in between. In germline, CDR1 is MNHEY, CDR2 SMNVEV (reference sequence). The CDR3 extends over 16 amino acids. The CDR3 spells CASSLYRRGDTDTQYF. The CDR3 DNA is TGTGCCAGCAGTTTATACAGAAGGGGGGATACAGATACGCAGTATTTT.

This rearrangement joins TRBV20-1 to TRBJ2-1; 10 nucleotides agree with TRBD2. The ends lost 2 bases at V and 8 bases at J; junction bases unmatched: 12. The germline V gene has CDR1 DFQATT and CDR2 SNEGSKA (reference sequence). CDR3 length equals 16 residues. The CDR3 protein is CSARNEPGLAIHEQFF. The CDR3, as DNA: TGCAGTGCTAGAAACGAACCGGGACTAGCGATCCATGAGCAGTTCTTC.

In its sample, this clonotype was seen many times. This sequence joins TRBV5-6 and TRBJ2-1, with unresolved D. The V end lost 0 bases, the J end lost 4 bases, and 11 bases lay between the germline ends. CDR1 is SGHDT, CDR2 YYEEEE, per germline. This CDR3 is 15 amino acids long. The CDR3 is CASSLAQPTYNEQFF. CDR3 nucleotides: TGTGCCAGCAGCTTGGCACAGCCGACTTACAATGAGCAGTTCTTC.

The sample holds many counts of this clonotype. The rearrangement uses TRBV29-1 and TRBJ2-2; TRBD1 matches 9 bases. The CDR3 length is 15 residues. The trim removed 8 bases at V and 1 base at J, leaving 8 bases unmatched. Germline V CDR1 and CDR2: SQVTM, ANQGSEA. CDR3 residues: CSILGQGRNTGELFF. The CDR3 nucleotides read TGCAGCATCCTCGGACAGGGGAGGAACACCGGGGAGCTGTTTTTT.

By sample fraction, this clonotype is medium-sized. The chain combines TRBV12-3 or TRBV12-4 with TRBJ2-7, with TRBD2 matching over 16 bases. V shed 5 bases, J shed 4 bases, and the junction held 11 bases outside the gene matches. This CDR3 has 18 residues. CDR3 DNA: TGTGCCAGCAGTGACAGGGGACTAGCGGGAGGGCTTTCTTACGAGCAGTACTTC. This gives the protein CASSDRGLAGGLSYEQYF.

In its sample, this clonotype was seen many times. The chain uses TRBV12-3 or TRBV12-4 and TRBJ2-1; D is undetermined. The CDR3 covers 12 residues. Deletions cut 0 bases from V and 6 bases from J, with 3 bases between. CDR3 sequence reads: CASSLAVNEQFF. The CDR3 DNA follows: TGTGCCAGCAGTTTAGCCGTCAATGAGCAGTTCTTC.

V and J are TRBV20-1 and TRBJ1-5; no clear D gene. The CDR3 totals 10 residues. V was trimmed by 6 bases and J by 6 bases, leaving 6 bases between them. The germline V gene has CDR1 DFQATT and CDR2 SNEGSKA (reference sequence). The CDR3 DNA is TGCAGTGCCGGAGCTCAGCCCCAGCATTTT. This codes for CSAGAQPQHF.

This clonotype was recorded many times. This rearrangement joins TRBV12-3 or TRBV12-4 to TRBJ2-1, with D unclear. The V end was cut by 2 bases, the J end by 7 bases, with 9 bases between. The CDR3 consists of 13 residues. This CDR3 is CASSLPNGNEQFF. The CDR3 DNA follows: TGTGCCAGCAGTTTACCCAATGGAAATGAGCAGTTCTTC.

Judged by abundance, this clonotype is medium-sized. The rearrangement links TRBV12-3 or TRBV12-4 to TRBJ2-7; D tentatively reads TRBD1 or TRBD2 (6 bases each). CDR3 length: 14 amino acids. V was cut by 7 bases and J by 0 bases, with 13 bases left in between. This CDR3 reads CASTGEANSYEQYF. Here the CDR3 DNA reads TGTGCCAGCACAGGGGAGGCAAACTCCTACGAGCAGTACTTC.

The chain recombines TRBV20-1 with TRBJ2-1; D is perhaps TRBD1 (6 bases). CDR3 length: 14 amino acids. Per germline, CDR1 DFQATT and CDR2 SNEGSKA (reference sequence). V dropped 0 bases and J dropped 4 bases, with 10 bases sitting between them. Written as DNA, the CDR3 is TGCAGTGCTAGAGAAATCGGGACATACAATGAGCAGTTCTTC. This sequence encodes CSAREIGTYNEQFF.

At least ten counts were recorded for this clonotype. This chain connects TRBV29-1 to TRBJ1-2; D call uncertain. The V and J ends lost 2 bases and 7 bases respectively, with 11 bases between them. Germline CDR1 SQVTM, CDR2 ANQGSEA. The CDR3 is 12 residues long. The CDR3 sequence is CSVESSVPGYTF. In DNA, the CDR3 is TGCAGCGTTGAATCCTCAGTGCCTGGCTACACCTTC.

Judged by abundance, this clonotype is large. CDR3 loop: CASSPPRESYEQYF. The CDR3 coding sequence is TGTGCCAGCTCACCACCCAGGGAGTCCTACGAGCAGTACTTC. The chain employs TRBV18 and TRBJ2-7, with D perhaps TRBD1 or TRBD2 (5 bases each). Trimming took off 0 bases at V and 1 base at J, with 7 bases between the two ends. Germline CDR1 reads KGHSH; CDR2 reads LQKENI. CDR3 length: 14 residues.

V gene TRBV10-3 combines with J gene TRBJ2-7; 14 bases fit TRBD2. Germline values: CDR1 ENHRY, CDR2 SYGVKD. With 3 bases clipped from V and 6 bases from J, the junction kept 4 bases outside the gene matches. The CDR3 has 15 residues. The CDR3 loop reads CAISDGTSGSSEQYF. The CDR3 coding sequence is TGTGCCATCAGTGATGGGACTAGCGGGAGTAGCGAGCAGTACTTC.

The table lists this clonotype with a count of one. The chain combines TRBV7-9 with TRBJ1-4, with D perhaps TRBD1 (5 bases). CDR3 length: 15 residues. Germline V lookup: CDR1 SEHNR, CDR2 FQNEAQ (reference sequence). Trimming removed 6 bases from V and 5 bases from J, with 16 bases in between. The CDR3 loop is CASRPGTAGNEKLFF. CDR3 nucleotide sequence: TGTGCCAGCAGGCCTGGGACTGCTGGGAATGAAAAACTGTTTTTT.

In this sample, this clonotype is medium-sized. The CDR3 loop is CATSAAGAEKLFF. CDR3 coding DNA: TGTGCCACCAGTGCGGCAGGTGCCGAAAAACTGTTTTTT. The gene calls are TRBV24-1 and TRBJ1-4; D gene unclear. CDR3 length equals 13 residues. Trimming took off 5 bases at V and 8 bases at J, with 11 bases between the two ends. Germline assignment: CDR1 KGHDR and CDR2 SFDVKD.